These 32 T cell receptor beta chains originate from one sample sequenced in a study of blood T cell repertoires in COVID-19. Sequencing used immunoSEQ multiplex PCR; TCRdb keeps in-frame clones, though not all of them. Of over 100,000 clones in the sample, around 86% were seen once. The specimen sequenced was peripheral blood. The receptors stem from a man aged 45-65 years with active COVID-19.

This clone was detected only a few times. The chain employs TRBV27 and TRBJ2-7; tentatively, D is TRBD1 (6 bases). The CDR3 totals 14 residues. Looked up from germline, CDR1 is MNHEY and CDR2 is SMNVEV (reference sequence). V lost 5 bases, J lost 2 bases, and 13 bases lay in between. CDR3 DNA: TGTGCCAGCAGTCCTCGACAGGACGCCTACGAGCAGTACTTC. This codes for CASSPRQDAYEQYF.

With regard to this clone: Other DNA variants within this sample encode the same CDR3. The chain has TRBV5-1 and TRBJ2-7; tentatively, D is TRBD1 (5 bases). CDR1 and CDR2 (germline): SGHRS, YFSETQ. This CDR3 spans 13 amino acids. V was cut by 4 bases and J by 2 bases, with 10 bases left in between. The CDR3 loop reads CASSPTGAYEQYF. The CDR3 nucleotides are TGCGCCAGCAGCCCTACAGGTGCCTACGAGCAGTACTTC.

The rearrangement uses TRBV6-5 and TRBJ2-7; D uncertain. The CDR3 contains 14 residues. Deletions cut 0 bases from V and 3 bases from J, with 9 bases between. CDR1 and CDR2 from the germline V gene are MNHEY and SVGAGI. This CDR3 reads CASSYSTGYYEQYF. In DNA, the CDR3 is TGTGCCAGCAGTTACTCGACTGGTTACTACGAGCAGTACTTC.

The chain links TRBV5-6 to TRBJ2-1, with D perhaps TRBD2 (6 bases). V was pared by 4 bases and J by 6 bases, with 23 bases between. Germline CDR1 SGHDT, CDR2 YYEEEE. This CDR3 contains 17 residues. In nucleotides, the CDR3 is TGTGCCAGCAGCCTGCGCGTCCGGGGGTACGACGGCAATGAGCAGTTCTTC. It translates to CASSLRVRGYDGNEQFF.

This chain joins TRBV7-2 and TRBJ1-5, with D perhaps TRBD1 (6 bases). Germline V lookup: CDR1 SGHTA, CDR2 FQGNSA. Trimming cost V 5 bases and J 4 bases, with 15 bases left between them. The CDR3 is 15 residues long. Here the CDR3 reads CASSIRGGSNQPQHF. DNA of the CDR3: TGTGCCAGCAGCATAAGGGGGGGTTCAAATCAGCCCCAGCATTTT.

This clone is a singleton in its sample. The chain carries TRBV3-1 (or the pseudogene TRBV3-2) and TRBJ2-7, with a weak D call TRBD1 (5 bases). Germline V lookup: CDR1 LGHDT, CDR2 YNNKEL (reference sequence). The CDR3 is made up of 13 amino acids. Trimming took off 4 bases at V and 7 bases at J, with 14 bases between the two ends. CDR3 sequence reads: CASSPDIFREQYF. In DNA, the CDR3 is TGTGCCAGCAGCCCGGACATTTTTAGAGAGCAGTACTTC.

V is TRBV2 and J is TRBJ2-7; 7 bases fit TRBD1. The germline gives CDR1 SNHLY, CDR2 FYNNEI. The V gene end was trimmed by 6 bases and the J gene end by 2 bases; junction bases not matched to a gene: 7. The CDR3 extends over 14 amino acids. CDR3 region: CASSLTGVAYEQYF. CDR3 nucleotides: TGTGCCAGCAGCCTAACAGGGGTCGCCTACGAGCAGTACTTC.

The chain recombines TRBV2 with TRBJ2-7; 9 bases line up with TRBD2. The V gene end was trimmed by 7 bases and the J gene end by 5 bases; junction bases not matched to a gene: 12. From germline, CDR1 is SNHLY and CDR2 FYNNEI. The CDR3 totals 15 residues. CDR3 in DNA: TGTGCCAGCACACGTAGGACTAGCGCGGTGGACGAGCAGTACTTC. Encoded protein: CASTRRTSAVDEQYF.

The CDR3 is CASSYRANYGYTF. The CDR3 DNA follows: TGTGCCAGCAGTTACAGAGCTAACTATGGCTACACCTTC. The chain joins TRBV6-2 or TRBV6-3 to TRBJ1-2; D is unresolved. Germline V gene lookup returns CDR1 MNHEY and CDR2 SVGEGT. The V gene lost 2 bases and the J gene lost 0 bases, with 4 bases spanning the gap. The CDR3 is 13 amino acids.

The V call is TRBV5-5, the J call TRBJ1-1; a weak D match, TRBD1 (5 bases). The CDR3 sequence is 14 residues long. The ends were cut back, 1 base at V and 2 bases at J, with 9 bases in the middle. Germline V lookup: CDR1 SGHKS, CDR2 YYEKEE (reference sequence). CDR3 sequence: CASSLYQGNTEAFF. CDR3 DNA: TGTGCCAGCAGCTTGTATCAGGGAAACACTGAAGCTTTCTTT.

Only a few counts were recorded for this clone. This chain connects TRBV7-8 to TRBJ1-3, with D possibly TRBD1 on 5 matching bases. V lost 2 bases, J lost 0 bases, and 17 bases lay in between. This CDR3 contains 18 residues. Germline CDR1 and CDR2: SGHVS and FQNEAQ. CDR3 nucleotide sequence: TGTGCCAGCAGCTTATCGTCCTCAGGGCAACGCTCTGGAAACACCATATATTTT. Residues: CASSLSSSGQRSGNTIYF. Full variable domain (rest looked up from reference TRBV7-8 and TRBJ1-3): GAGVSQSPRYKVAKRGQDVALRCDPISGHVSLFWYQQALGQGPEFLTYFQNEAQLDKSGLPSDRFFAERPEGSVSTLKIQRTQQEDSAVYLCASSLSSSGQRSGNTIYFGEGSWLTVV.

In DNA form, the CDR3 reads TGTGCCAGCAGCTCCTCCGGGACTAGCCTTCCGTATTTT. Residues: CASSSSGTSLPYF. The chain has TRBV5-4 and TRBJ2-3; 9 bases map to TRBD2. The CDR3 is 13 amino acids. Germline loops: CDR1 SGHNT, CDR2 YYREEE (reference sequence). J gave up 14 bases and V 3 bases, and 10 bases lay outside the gene matches.

In the case of this clone: The DNA is left out, because the CDR3 cannot be placed on it with certainty; the CDR3 is given as TCRdb lists it. This rearrangement joins TRBV2 to TRBJ2-3; TRBD2 is taken as the D call from the table, unchecked against the DNA. CDR1 and CDR2 (germline): SNHLY, FYNNEI. Ends included, the CDR3 has 18 residues. CDR3 sequence: CASSSSASGGAKTDTQYF.

The CDR3 protein is CASSGTPNTEAFF. The CDR3 DNA is TGTGCCAGCAGTGGTACACCGAACACTGAAGCTTTCTTT. The chain is built from TRBV2 and TRBJ1-1; D gene uncertain. This CDR3 is 13 amino acids long. V was pared by 4 bases and J by 1 base, with 7 bases between. Germline V gene lookup returns CDR1 SNHLY and CDR2 FYNNEI.

The chain couples TRBV5-8 to TRBJ2-7; possibly TRBD1 for D (6 bases). The V gene's germline CDR1 is SGHTS and CDR2 YDEGEE. The V end lost 10 bases, the J end lost 5 bases, and 10 bases lay between the germline ends. The CDR3 spans 10 residues. The CDR3 loop is CACQGNEQYF. In nucleotides, the CDR3 is TGTGCCTGCCAGGGGAACGAGCAGTACTTC.

This chain links TRBV5-8 with TRBJ1-4; D uncertain. The V and J ends lost 3 bases and 8 bases respectively, with 11 bases between them. This CDR3 comprises 13 residues. Germline V gene sequence: CDR1 SGHTS, CDR2 YDEGEE. CDR3 coding DNA: TGTGCCAGCAGCTACTGGGCCAAGGAAAAACTGTTTTTT. Translating gives CASSYWAKEKLFF.

The chain employs TRBV5-1 and TRBJ1-6; a possible D gene is TRBD1 (5 bases). The germline gives CDR1 SGHRS, CDR2 YFSETQ. The CDR3 contains 17 residues. The V end was cut by 6 bases, the J end by 0 bases, with 16 bases between. The CDR3 nucleotides are TGCGCCAGCACCCTCGGGGGTGGGAGCTCCTATAATTCACCCCTCCACTTT. Protein: CASTLGGGSSYNSPLHF. Full variable domain (remainder filled in from reference TRBV5-1 and TRBJ1-6): KAGVTQTPRYLIKTRGQQVTLSCSPISGHRSVSWYQQTPGQGLQFLFEYFSETQRNKGNFPGRFSGRQFSNSRSEMNVSTLELGDSALYLCASTLGGGSSYNSPLHFGNGTRLTVT.

This chain links TRBV10-3 with TRBJ2-3, with 14 bases aligning to TRBD2. Losses at the gene ends were 3 bases for V and 5 bases for J; bases not matched to a gene: 4. Germline CDR1 ENHRY, CDR2 SYGVKD. The CDR3 has 16 amino acids. CDR3 coding DNA: TGTGCCATCAGTGACTCGGGGACTAGCGGGGGAGATACGCAGTATTTT. Its translation: CAISDSGTSGGDTQYF.

This clone was picked up one time. J is TRBJ1-5 and V is TRBV7-2; 8 bases agree with TRBD1. Per the germline V gene, CDR1 is SGHTA and CDR2 is FQGNSA. The CDR3 covers 19 residues. The V and J ends lost 5 bases and 3 bases, in that order; junction bases with no gene match: 18. The CDR3 is CASSLTDRGIKNYNQPQHF. In DNA, the CDR3 is TGTGCCAGCAGCCTGACCGACAGGGGAATTAAGAATTACAATCAGCCCCAGCATTTT.

This chain uses TRBV3-1 (or the pseudogene TRBV3-2) with TRBJ2-2; D perhaps matches TRBD2 (6 bases). This CDR3 is built from 15 residues. CDR1 is LGHDT and CDR2 is YNNKEL in the germline V gene (reference sequence). Deletions cut 4 bases from V and 0 bases from J, with 9 bases between. CDR3 nucleotides: TGTGCCAGCAGCCTCCGGGGGTCGAACACCGGGGAGCTGTTTTTT. The encoded protein is CASSLRGSNTGELFF.

The gene calls are TRBV5-4 and TRBJ2-5, with a tentative D call TRBD2 (6 bases). V lost 4 bases and J 3 bases, leaving 7 bases between the germline ends. CDR3 length equals 12 residues. Germline assignment: CDR1 SGHNT and CDR2 YYREEE (reference sequence). The DNA of the CDR3 is TGTGCCAGCAGCCGGAGGGAAGAGACCCAGTACTTC. As protein: CASSRREETQYF.

The chain carries TRBV2 and TRBJ2-7, with 7 bases lining up with TRBD2. The CDR3 is 14 amino acids. Trimming took 5 bases from V and 7 from J; bases not matched to a gene: 11. Germline V gene data show CDR1 as SNHLY and CDR2 as FYNNEI. CDR3 region: CASSLNFGGGEQYF. As DNA, the CDR3 is TGTGCCAGCAGTCTCAATTTCGGGGGAGGGGAGCAGTACTTC. Supplemented by reference TRBV2 and TRBJ2-7, the full variable domain reads EPEVTQTPSHQVTQMGQEVILRCVPISNHLYFYWYRQILGQKVEFLVSFYNNEISEKSEIFDDQFSVERPDGSNFTLKIRSTKLEDSAMYFCASSLNFGGGEQYFGPGTRLTVT.

The chain recombines TRBV29-1 with TRBJ1-2; 9 bases fit TRBD1. The CDR3 is 12 residues long. V lost 4 bases, J lost 10 bases, and 7 bases stayed unmatched. The V gene's germline CDR1 is SQVTM and CDR2 ANQGSEA. The CDR3: CSVGTGERVYTF. DNA of the CDR3: TGCAGCGTTGGGACAGGGGAAAGAGTCTACACCTTC.

The chain has TRBV4-3 and TRBJ1-5, with 7 bases aligning to TRBD1. After removal of 5 bases from V and 6 bases from J, the junction contained 4 bases not matched to a gene. Germline V gene data show CDR1 as LGHNA and CDR2 as YSLEER. The CDR3 has 13 amino acids. The CDR3: CASSSDRAQPQHF. The DNA for the CDR3 is TGCGCCAGCAGCTCCGACAGGGCTCAGCCCCAGCATTTT.

This sequence joins TRBV5-6 and TRBJ2-7; no firm D call. Looked up from germline, CDR1 is SGHDT and CDR2 is YYEEEE. The V gene lost 1 base and the J gene lost 3 bases, with 5 bases spanning the gap. The CDR3 has 12 amino acids. CDR3 in DNA: TGTGCCAGCAGCTTGTACGGCTACGAGCAGTACTTC. Its protein is CASSLYGYEQYF.

The CDR3 loop is CASSDWRPTDTQYF. Here the CDR3 DNA reads TGTGCCAGCAGTGATTGGCGGCCCACAGATACGCAGTATTTT. V usage is TRBV2 and J usage is TRBJ2-3; D unresolved. Per the germline V gene, CDR1 is SNHLY and CDR2 is FYNNEI. This CDR3 is 14 amino acids long. The V end lost 3 bases, the J end lost 2 bases, and 9 bases lay between the germline ends.

The rearrangement links TRBV18 to TRBJ2-5, with 11 positions matching TRBD1. With 2 bases clipped from V and 5 bases from J, the junction kept 7 bases outside the gene matches. This CDR3 region has 16 residues. The germline V gene encodes CDR1 KGHSH and CDR2 LQKENI. The CDR3 reads CASSPWTGGLGETQYF. In DNA, the CDR3 is TGTGCCAGCTCACCATGGACAGGGGGCCTCGGGGAGACCCAGTACTTC. Full variable domain (remainder filled in from reference TRBV18 and TRBJ2-5): NAGVMQNPRHLVRRRGQEARLRCSPMKGHSHVYWYRQLPEEGLKFMVYLQKENIIDESGMPKERFSAEFPKEGPSILRIQQVVRGDSAAYFCASSPWTGGLGETQYFGPGTRLLVL.

The V call is TRBV9, the J call TRBJ1-5; D call uncertain. Trimming left V 3 bases short and J 9 bases short, with 7 bases between. CDR1 is SGDLS, CDR2 YYNGEE, per germline. This CDR3 has 11 amino acids. CDR3 in amino acids: CASSAGGPQHF. The CDR3 DNA reads as TGTGCCAGCAGCGCAGGTGGGCCCCAGCATTTT.

This clone was counted a few times. The chain joins TRBV4-1 to TRBJ1-3, with D possibly being TRBD1 (5 bases). The CDR3 totals 15 residues. The germline V and J ends were trimmed by 4 bases and 4 bases, with 14 bases remaining between them. Germline V gives CDR1 MGHRA, CDR2 YSYEKL. The CDR3 bases are TGCGCCAGCAGCCTAGTCGACAGCTCGGGAAACACCATATATTTT. Its translation: CASSLVDSSGNTIYF.

The chain uses TRBV3-1 (or the pseudogene TRBV3-2) and TRBJ2-1; 9 bases align to TRBD2. CDR3 length equals 16 residues. V shed 4 bases and J 11 bases; nucleotides not matched to a gene: 15. CDR1 is LGHDT, CDR2 YNNKEL, per germline (reference sequence). CDR3 sequence: CASSPYSSGKPPQQFF. The DNA of the CDR3 is TGTGCCAGCAGCCCTTATTCTAGCGGGAAACCACCCCAGCAGTTCTTC.

The chain employs TRBV10-3 and TRBJ2-5, with D tentatively TRBD1 (6 bases). CDR3 length equals 13 residues. With 7 bases removed from V and 4 bases from J, the gap between germline ends came to 13 bases. The germline CDR1 and CDR2 sequences are ENHRY and SYGVKD. DNA for the CDR3: TGTGCCATCACCGACAGGAAGGGAGAGACCCAGTACTTC. This gives the protein CAITDRKGETQYF.

This chain uses TRBV3-1 (or the pseudogene TRBV3-2) with TRBJ1-2; 10 bases map to TRBD1. V shed 4 bases, J shed 4 bases, and the junction held 6 bases outside the gene matches. The CDR3 extends over 15 amino acids. CDR1 and CDR2 from the germline V gene are LGHDT and YNNKEL (reference sequence). The CDR3 bases are TGTGCCAGCAGCCCCGGGACAGGGGTGGGCTATGGCTACACCTTC. Translated, it gives CASSPGTGVGYGYTF.